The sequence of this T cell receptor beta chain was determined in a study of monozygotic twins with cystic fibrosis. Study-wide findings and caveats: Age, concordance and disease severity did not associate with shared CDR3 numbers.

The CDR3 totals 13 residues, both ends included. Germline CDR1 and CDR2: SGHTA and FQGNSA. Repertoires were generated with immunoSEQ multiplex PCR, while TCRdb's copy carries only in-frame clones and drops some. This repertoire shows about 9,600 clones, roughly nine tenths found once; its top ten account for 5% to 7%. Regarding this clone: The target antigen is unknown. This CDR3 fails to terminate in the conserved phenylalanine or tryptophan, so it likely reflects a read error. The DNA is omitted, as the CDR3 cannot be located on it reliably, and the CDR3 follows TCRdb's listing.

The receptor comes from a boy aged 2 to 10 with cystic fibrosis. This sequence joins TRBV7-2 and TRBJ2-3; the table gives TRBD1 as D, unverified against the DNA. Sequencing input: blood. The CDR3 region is CASSLAWDRAPYP.